A single sample gave rise to the 3 T cell receptor beta chains below, sequenced in a study of cytotoxic CD8 clonotypes in ibrutinib-treated CLL (dated by TCRdb to the early 2020s). In the paper's terms, the time point label means: about a year on ibrutinib. The library was generated by the immunoSEQ multiplex PCR assay. What TCRdb holds here is the immuneACCESS table cut down to in-frame rearrangements. Part of the clones is not present; checked against another copy, under half of the missing clones reflect an unresolved V gene, and the others are unexplained. For this sample the table gives roughly 160,000 clones, of which roughly 77% were detected only once. The ten largest clones take up approximately 2% of the sample. The sample here was PBMCs, taken after 12 months of ibrutinib treatment. Every receptor here comes from a human donor with chronic lymphocytic leukemia.

The V call is TRBV5-4, the J call TRBJ2-1; D may be TRBD2 (6 bases). The CDR3 is made up of 15 amino acids. Germline V gives CDR1 SGHNT, CDR2 YYREEE (reference sequence). Trimming took off 6 bases at V and 1 base at J, with 14 bases between the two ends. The CDR3 DNA reads as TGTGCCAGCACCCCCGGCGGAGGGTCCTACAATGAGCAGTTCTTC. It is translated as CASTPGGGSYNEQFF.

This clone came up once. The genes are TRBV4-2 and TRBJ1-2; 7 bases fit TRBD1. Unmatched junction bases numbered 7, after V lost 4 bases and J lost 8 bases. CDR1 and CDR2 from the germline V gene are LGHNA and YNFKEQ. The CDR3 loop spans 13 amino acids. The chain's CDR3 is CASSPEDRRGYTF. CDR3 nucleotides: TGTGCCAGCAGCCCCGAGGACAGGCGCGGCTACACCTTC.

In its sample, this clone ranks as medium-sized. The V gene is TRBV28, the J gene TRBJ2-5; D unresolved. This CDR3 is built from 11 residues. Germline-derived CDR1 and CDR2 are MDHEN and SYDVKM. The V and J ends lost 6 bases and 5 bases respectively, with 7 bases between them. In nucleotides, the CDR3 is TGTGCCAGCAGCACAAGGGAGACCCAGTACTTC. Its protein is CASSTRETQYF.